This is a list of T cell receptor beta chains from one sample in a study of T-cell memory formation after mild COVID-19. TCRdb re-called the 5' RACE reads with MiXCR, one entry per CDR3 protein. Altogether about 190,000 distinct CDR3 sequences are present, 15% to 20% being singletons, with the ten largest covering around 2.4%. Sequenced input: PBMCs or a T cell subset sorted from them (not recorded which). These receptor sequences come from an adult woman who had mild COVID-19 (a few samples of this study predate the infection). Cell type and time point are not known. The CDR3 runs from the conserved cysteine through the conserved F or W. Each record gives: V gene, D gene, CDR3 protein. A D gene is named only where the DNA matches it firmly.

TRBV4-2,.,CASSQDWSTEAFF
TRBV18,.,CASSPGVGETQYF
TRBV7-3,TRBD1,CASSLTGQGTEAFF
TRBV11-2,.,CASSSGGLDYEQYF
TRBV12-3/TRBV12-4,.,CASSKGRYYGYTF
TRBV20-1,TRBD1,CSATPPTGTNTEAFF
TRBV11-3,.,CASSLGGPGGKETQYF
TRBV6-5,.,CASSYARWTRDTEAFF
TRBV5-1,TRBD1,CASSGDSSLGYTF
TRBV5-6,.,CASSLWQGNRDTQYF
TRBV6-6,.,CASRETSTDTQYF
TRBV12-3/TRBV12-4,.,CASTGAVTGELFF
TRBV10-3,.,CAISESVGVLGLSYEQYF
TRBV23-1,.,CASSPPDRGGTYEQYF
TRBV5-5,TRBD1,CASSFRDSITDTQYF
TRBV10-3,TRBD1,CAISAGTGGNEQYF
TRBV9,.,CASSPLDGLQETQYF
TRBV24-1,.,CATSEQGYEQYF
TRBV5-1,.,CASSEGPSGDSPLHF
TRBV20-1,TRBD2,CSAGRTSGREQFF
TRBV7-3,.,CASSPQGPTEAFF
TRBV9,.,CASSGQGGIDTQYF
TRBV12-3/TRBV12-4,TRBD2,CASSPGAGGRLEQFF
TRBV5-1,TRBD2,CASSPTSVNTGELFF
TRBV7-6,TRBD1,CASSLIPHRDRGRTDTQYF
TRBV5-8,.,CASSLGTSSSYEQYF
TRBV7-3,TRBD1,CASSLTGQTNIQYF
TRBV20-1,TRBD2,CSAISSGGLETQYF
TRBV9,.,CASSGYMATEAFF
TRBV5-1,.,CASSFVKGRSYNEQFF
TRBV10-3,.,CAISESLPGVLFF
TRBV5-1,.,CASIEGGTNNEQFF
TRBV7-9,.,CASSTQPYTEAFF
TRBV6-6,.,CASSYSIHSYNEQFF
TRBV5-1,TRBD1,CASSPLTGQGTGYTF
TRBV3-1,TRBD2,CASSRRGLAGGPSGNEQYF
TRBV6-1,TRBD1,CASSQGVNGYTF
TRBV12-3/TRBV12-4,.,CASSLERTVYSNQPQHF
TRBV19,.,CASSIVLGRLNTEAFF
TRBV24-1,.,CATSELDEQFF
TRBV29-1,TRBD2,CTSQRDLDNEQFF
TRBV29-1,TRBD2,CSVGGGETQYF
TRBV5-4,.,CASSLDIGAGANVLTF
TRBV12-5,TRBD1,CASGKRQGTDTQYF